This T cell receptor beta chain emerged from a study of spatial heterogeneity in lung cancer. Study-wide context: There were consistently more beta-chain sequences detected than alpha-chain sequences. Study-wide points: Detection of ubiquitous tumor TCRs in blood was higher at resection than follow-up.

Every TCR cDNA molecule carried a tag that served as a unique molecular identifier. From the 5' RACE reads, TCRdb called clonotypes with MiXCR, one entry per CDR3 protein. Of about 50,000 distinct CDR3 sequences listed, around 7% are singletons. The CDR3 has 15 residues. CDR1 is SEHNR and CDR2 is FQNEAQ in the germline V gene (reference sequence). V gave up 3 bases and J gave up 5 bases; unmatched junction bases: 4. Time point described: blood at routine non-recurrence follow-up after resection. Sequencing of whole RNA from tumor, nontumor lung or frozen PBMC involved no sorting. By sample share, this clonotype is medium-sized (0.01 to 0.1%). Its matching antigen is unknown.

The chain is built from TRBV7-9 and TRBJ1-5, with 10 bases aligning to TRBD1. Sample: PBMCs, taken at follow-up. This sequence was found in a female donor with early-stage non-small cell lung cancer. The CDR3 DNA reads TGTGCCAGCAGCTTTTCGACAGGGGGCGATCAGCCCCAGCATTTT. As protein: CASSFSTGGDQPQHF.